Presented here are 3 T cell receptor beta chains from one specimen sequenced in a study of T cells in women clearing cervical HPV infection. Clones were read by immunoSEQ multiplex PCR, and TCRdb kept only the in-frame ones, dropping some. The sample includes 25,000 to 35,000 clones. Sample: blood buffy coat. The origin of the receptors is a woman aged 18 to 75 with a cervical HPV16 infection that either progressed to CIN3+ or cleared (not recorded which).

About this clone: The DNA ends 3 residues before the CDR3 does, and the rest of the CDR3 is filled in from the germline J gene. The chain links TRBV23-1 to TRBJ1-1; no definite D call. TRBV23-1 is flagged as an ORF with uncertain function. The CDR3 is made up of 11 amino acids. CDR3 bases read: TGCGCCAGCGACCCCCGGCGGGAA. This gives the protein CASDPRRE. The whole CDR3 protein reads CASDPRREAFF.

On this clone itself: The CDR3 is cut off 3 residues early in the read; its end comes from the germline J gene. The chain combines TRBV7-3 with TRBJ1-5; the match to TRBD1 covers 7 bases. This CDR3 contains 20 residues. The trim removed 1 base at V and 4 bases at J, leaving 19 bases unmatched. The germline gives CDR1 SGHTA, CDR2 FQGTGA. The CDR3 bases that were read are TGTGCCAGCAGCTTAATCGGCCGCGGACAGGACGTAGGGGAAAATCAGCCC. Amino acid sequence: CASSLIGRGQDVGENQP. The full CDR3 reads CASSLIGRGQDVGENQPQHF.

The CDR3: CASSPSPPTGGRAPPKELFF. The sequenced part of the CDR3 DNA is TGTGCCAGCAGCCCTAGCCCACCTACGGGCGGGAGGGCCCCACCGAAGGAG. The rearrangement joins TRBV4-2 to TRBJ2-2, with 9 bases lining up with TRBD2. The CDR3 end falls 3 residues outside the read, so it is completed with the germline J gene. Trimming took 4 bases from V and 10 from J; bases not matched to a gene: 25. CDR3 length: 20 residues. Germline lookup yields CDR1 LGHNA and CDR2 YNFKEQ.